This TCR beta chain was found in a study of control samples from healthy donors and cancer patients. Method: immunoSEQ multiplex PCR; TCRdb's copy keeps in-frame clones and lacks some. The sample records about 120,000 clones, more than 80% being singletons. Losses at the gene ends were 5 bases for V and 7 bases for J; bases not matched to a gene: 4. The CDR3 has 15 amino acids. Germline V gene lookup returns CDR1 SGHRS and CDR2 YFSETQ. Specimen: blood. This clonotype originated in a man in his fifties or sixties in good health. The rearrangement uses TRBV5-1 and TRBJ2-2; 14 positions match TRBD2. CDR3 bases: TGCGCCAGCAGTTCCGGGACTAGCGGGAGCGGGGAGCTGTTTTTT. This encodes CASSSGTSGSGELFF. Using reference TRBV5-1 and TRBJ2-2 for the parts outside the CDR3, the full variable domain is KAGVTQTPRYLIKTRGQQVTLSCSPISGHRSVSWYQQTPGQGLQFLFEYFSETQRNKGNFPGRFSGRQFSNSRSEMNVSTLELGDSALYLCASSSGTSGSGELFFGEGSRLTVL.